The source of this T cell receptor beta chain is a study of blood T cell repertoires in COVID-19. Trimming at V came to 0 bases and at J to 0 bases, leaving 7 bases not matched to a gene. Germline V gene data show CDR1 as SGHVS and CDR2 as FQNEAQ. This CDR3 is built from 18 residues. Only in-frame clones appear in the TCRdb table, and some are missing; sequencing was by immunoSEQ multiplex PCR. The table lists 70,000 to 95,000 clones, roughly 89% of them singletons. Material: peripheral blood. The sequence derives from a woman aged 80 or older with active COVID-19. The J gene is TRBJ2-2, the V gene TRBV7-8; TRBD2 matches 7 bases. The CDR3 loop reads CASSLAPWGGTNTGELFF. The CDR3 DNA is TGTGCCAGCAGCTTAGCCCCCTGGGGAGGGACGAACACCGGGGAGCTGTTTTTT.